A single sample gave rise to the 7 T cell receptor beta chains below, sequenced in a study of cytomegalovirus exposure and HLA in healthy donors. The primer mix had 60 Vbeta and 13 Jbeta primers. TCRdb's table, derived via immunoSEQ multiplex PCR, lists solely in-frame clones and lacks some. Seen here are some 160,000 clones, roughly 70% observed once, and the top ten hold approximately 4.2%. Input material: PBMCs. The origin of the receptors is a man aged 60 to 69 in good health and CMV-seronegative.

This clone was observed a handful of times. J is TRBJ1-1 and V is TRBV4-3; D not resolved. Trimming cost V 0 bases and J 4 bases, with 15 bases left between them. Germline V lookup: CDR1 LGHNA, CDR2 YSLEER. There are 16 residues in the CDR3. The CDR3 coding sequence is TGCGCCAGCAGCCAAGAGAGGGCAGGCAGAGGCACTGAAGCTTTCTTT. Translating it yields CASSQERAGRGTEAFF.

The V call is TRBV6-5, the J call TRBJ2-5; TRBD1 is a possible D gene (6 bases). The CDR3 is made up of 12 amino acids. The germline V gene has CDR1 MNHEY and CDR2 SVGAGI. Trimming stripped 6 bases from V and 5 bases from J, with 10 bases between. CDR3 region: CASSTGQETQYF. In nucleotides, the CDR3 is TGTGCCAGCAGCACCGGACAGGAGACCCAGTACTTC.

The chain links TRBV9 to TRBJ2-2; maybe TRBD1 (5 bases). Germline loops: CDR1 SGDLS, CDR2 YYNGEE. V was trimmed by 0 bases and J by 4 bases, leaving 13 bases between them. The CDR3 runs to 16 residues. CDR3 amino acids: CASSVGREYGTGELFF. As DNA, the CDR3 is TGTGCCAGCAGCGTAGGCAGGGAATATGGCACCGGGGAGCTGTTTTTT.

The chain is built from TRBV2 and TRBJ2-1; 10 bases match TRBD1. Germline V gives CDR1 SNHLY, CDR2 FYNNEI. After removal of 4 bases from V and 6 bases from J, the junction contained 3 bases not matched to a gene. The CDR3 contains 14 residues. The CDR3 spells CASSVWDRGNEQFF. The CDR3 DNA sequence: TGTGCCAGCAGTGTATGGGACAGGGGCAATGAGCAGTTCTTC.

The chain has TRBV5-8 and TRBJ2-7, with D perhaps TRBD2 (5 bases). Germline V gene lookup returns CDR1 SGHTS and CDR2 YDEGEE. V was shortened by 1 base and J by 1 base, with 15 bases between the two germline ends. This CDR3 contains 16 residues. The DNA for the CDR3 is TGTGCCAGCAGCTTGAGCGGTTCTGTGAGTTCCTACGAGCAGTACTTC. As protein: CASSLSGSVSSYEQYF.

This chain uses TRBV5-1 with TRBJ2-1, with TRBD2 identical over 7 bases. V lost 0 bases and J lost 6; bases outside the gene matches: 3. Germline V lookup: CDR1 SGHRS, CDR2 YFSETQ. The CDR3 is 14 residues long. CDR3 DNA: TGCGCCAGCAGCTTGGGGACTAGTCTCAATGAGCAGTTCTTC. Encoded protein: CASSLGTSLNEQFF. The entire variable domain, with the rest obtained from reference TRBV5-1 and TRBJ2-1, is as follows: KAGVTQTPRYLIKTRGQQVTLSCSPISGHRSVSWYQQTPGQGLQFLFEYFSETQRNKGNFPGRFSGRQFSNSRSEMNVSTLELGDSALYLCASSLGTSLNEQFFGPGTRLTVL.

The V call is TRBV6-1, the J call TRBJ2-7, with 10 bases matching TRBD2. Trimming at V came to 2 bases and at J to 2 bases, leaving 3 bases not matched to a gene. The CDR3 runs to 15 residues. The germline V gene encodes CDR1 MNHNS and CDR2 SASEGT. CDR3 region: CASSEYLAGAYEQYF. CDR3 nucleotide sequence: TGTGCCAGCAGTGAATATCTAGCGGGAGCCTACGAGCAGTACTTC.